This T cell receptor beta chain was documented in a study of vaccination and CD4 T cells after COVID-19 (dated by TCRdb to between 2020 and 2023). At the level of the whole study: Every convalescent patient had a positive nasal swab PCR test for SARS-CoV-2, with mild disease in 9 or 10 patients and severe disease in one. The convalescent cohort included six males and four females, with two Hispanic individuals, seven Caucasians, two Asians and one multiracial person. Participants received two doses of either the Pfizer-BioNTech BNT162b2 vaccine (n=8) or the Moderna mRNA-1273 vaccine (n=2). Post-COVID blood samples from convalescent patients were collected a median of about 110 days after diagnosis, with a range of roughly 30 to 161 days. The time from the second vaccine dose to post-vaccine blood sampling had a median of roughly 70 days and ranged from 14 to 241 days. For stimulating the cultures, overlapping spike peptide pools were used, derived from SARS-CoV-2 as well as from the common cold coronaviruses HCoV-NL63, HCoV-OC43 and HCoV-229E. In control cultures, a CEFX viral epitope pool was used as positive control, an HIV-1 Nef peptide pool was used as negative control, or no peptide was added. In around nine COVID-19 convalescent patients and a few infection-naive healthy vaccine recipients, the spike-specific CD4+ TCR repertoire before mRNA vaccination was compared with the repertoire after mRNA vaccination.

The protocol used for the library was PCR. DNA from cultured CD4+ T cells underwent TCR sequencing with the Oncomine TCR Beta short-read assay at the Johns Hopkins FTIC core. Genomic DNA was extracted from the cultured CD4+ T cells with the QIAamp micro DNA kit. Oncomine TCR Beta libraries from cultured CD4+ T cells were pooled using unique dual indexes and sequenced on an Illumina iSeq 100. Per the original workflow: Non-productive sequences were filtered out, and CDR3s that did not start with C, did not end with F or W, or were shorter than 7 amino acids were discarded. The MANAFEST web application was used to identify antigen-specific clonotypes by comparing peptide-stimulated wells against reference wells and other culture wells. An FDR below 0.05, an odds ratio above 5, and a productive frequency above 0.1% in at least two of three replicate wells were required for clones to be considered positive. A clonotype counted as cross-reactive if it showed significant expansion both in the SARS-CoV-2 spike wells and in at least one common cold coronavirus spike condition. Using R version 3.6.1, CDR3 homology was evaluated through Levenshtein distances (stringdist) along with unrooted phylogenetic trees (ape). The raw public data were reprocessed by TCRdb itself: fastp quality trimming at Q25, MiXCR clonotype calling, in-frame beta chains only. Records with the same CDR3 protein are collapsed into one entry carrying the most frequent genes and DNA. TCRdb's processing, not the study's, gives the V and J calls here. The sample includes some 7,100 distinct CDR3 sequences, with around 63% observed a single time. The biggest ten clones account for approximately 35% of the sample.

CDR1 and CDR2 are drawn from the germline V gene (reference sequence): SEHNR, FQNEAQ. The CDR3, cysteine through phenylalanine, is 14 amino acids long. The kept DNA is CDR3 alone, 42 bases in frame from the first base. Relative to germline, V is 7 bases shorter and J is 5 bases shorter, with 16 bases between their ends. Comments on this clonotype: What antigen it recognizes has not been identified. There are no base qualities to consult, and no much larger clone falls within one base.

What the authors observed across the whole study: The median number of SARS-CoV-2-reactive clonotypes rose from about 19 after infection to approximately 41 after vaccination, but the change was not significant. Only a relatively small number of convalescent patients were included in the study, and early timepoints following natural infection were not analyzed. Among the post-vaccine SARS-CoV-2-reactive clones in convalescent patients, a median approximately 86% showed up only after vaccination, which suggests vaccine-specific priming. Of the vaccine-specific clones found in convalescent patients, nearly all (304 of 307) were mono-reactive for SARS-CoV-2 spike instead of being cross-reactive with common cold coronaviruses.

The sample's treatment or condition label, decoded: roughly 10-day PBMC culture with coronavirus spike peptide pools or control peptides (ViraFEST assay). The study used the ViraFEST assay, which expanded antigen-specific T cells with peptide pools and then identified expanded clonotypes by TCR sequencing. The convalescent patients' positive SARS-CoV-2 PCR tests were from March to December 2020, which was before the Alpha, Beta and Delta variants emerged in the United States. Each well held approximately 2 million PBMCs cultured in IMDM containing around 5.1% human AB serum and 10 IU/ml IL-2, with 9 to 10 ug/ml peptide pools added. On days 3 and 7, half of the culture medium was replaced with fresh IL-2-containing medium. CD4+ T cells were isolated after less than twelve days of culture through negative selection using the EasySep CD4+ T cell isolation kit. PBMCs were separated from whole blood using Ficoll-Paque Plus gradient centrifugation and then either used fresh or cryopreserved at -140C. In general, triplicate wells were set up for every culture condition.

The sequence came from a human donor who had recovered from COVID-19. The chain links TRBV7-9 with TRBJ2-3; the D segment could be TRBD1, given 8 matching bases. The specimen sequenced was CD4+ T cells from blood, cultured in vitro. The CDR3 protein: CASNAQGGKDTQYF. In nucleotide form, the sequence is TGTGCCAGCAACGCACAGGGGGGGAAAGATACGCAGTATTTT. The variable domain in full, with residues beyond the CDR3 obtained from the reference TRBV7-9 and TRBJ2-3 genes, is DTGVSQNPRHKITKRGQNVTFRCDPISEHNRLYWYRQTLGQGPEFLTYFQNEAQLEKSRLLSDRFSAERPKGSFSTLEIQRTEQGDSAMYLCASNAQGGKDTQYFGPGTRLTVL.